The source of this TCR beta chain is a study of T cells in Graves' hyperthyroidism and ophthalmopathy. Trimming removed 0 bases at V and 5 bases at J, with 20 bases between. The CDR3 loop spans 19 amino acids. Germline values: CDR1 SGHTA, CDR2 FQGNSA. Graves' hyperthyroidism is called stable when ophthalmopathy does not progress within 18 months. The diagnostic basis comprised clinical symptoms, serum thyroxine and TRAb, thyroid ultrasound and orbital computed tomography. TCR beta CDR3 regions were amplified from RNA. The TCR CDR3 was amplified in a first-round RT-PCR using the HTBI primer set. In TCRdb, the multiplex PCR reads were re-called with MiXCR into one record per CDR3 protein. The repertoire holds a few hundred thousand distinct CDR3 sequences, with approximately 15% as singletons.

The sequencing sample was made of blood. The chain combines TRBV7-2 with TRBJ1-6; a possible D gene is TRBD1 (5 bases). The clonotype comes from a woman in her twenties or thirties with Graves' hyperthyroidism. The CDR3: CASSLARSSGRINNSPLHF. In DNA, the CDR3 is TGTGCCAGCAGCTTAGCGCGTTCGTCGGGGCGGATTAATAATTCACCCCTCCACTTT.